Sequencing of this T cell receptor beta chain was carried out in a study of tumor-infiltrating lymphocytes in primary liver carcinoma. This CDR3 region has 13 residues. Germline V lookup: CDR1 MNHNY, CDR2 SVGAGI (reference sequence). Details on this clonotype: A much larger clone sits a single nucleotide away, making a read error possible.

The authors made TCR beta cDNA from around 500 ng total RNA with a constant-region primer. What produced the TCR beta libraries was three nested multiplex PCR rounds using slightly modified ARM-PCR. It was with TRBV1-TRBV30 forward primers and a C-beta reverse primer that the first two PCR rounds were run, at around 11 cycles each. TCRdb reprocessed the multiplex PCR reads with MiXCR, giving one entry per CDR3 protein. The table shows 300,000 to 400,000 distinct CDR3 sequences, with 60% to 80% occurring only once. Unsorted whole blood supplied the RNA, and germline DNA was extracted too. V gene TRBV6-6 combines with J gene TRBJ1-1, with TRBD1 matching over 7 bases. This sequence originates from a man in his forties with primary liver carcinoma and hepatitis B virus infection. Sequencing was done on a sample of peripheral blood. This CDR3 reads CAGSSGGNTEAFF. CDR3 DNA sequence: TGTGCCGGCAGTTCAGGGGGGAACACTGAAGCTTTCTTT.